This entry concerns a single T cell receptor beta chain. This sample is part of a study of shared clonotypes between healthy human individuals. Sorted-subset replicate PCR reactions were performed with about 200 ng DNA, corresponding to about 30,000 T cell genomes. Data came from immunoSEQ multiplex PCR; TCRdb stores just in-frame clones and leaves some out. The sample gives millions of clones, around 94% of which show up once; around 0.15% is in the top ten. V was pared by 3 bases and J by 6 bases, with 13 bases between. Germline CDR1 reads SQVTM; CDR2 reads ANQGSEA. CDR3 length: 13 amino acids. The chain has TRBV29-1 and TRBJ2-3, with D unclear. The sequencing sample was made of naive CD4+ T cells sorted from blood. Regarding subset: CD45RA+ positively selected. The clonotype comes from a man younger than 35 in good health. CDR3 sequence reads: CSVDEAGPDTQYF. In DNA form, the CDR3 reads TGCAGCGTTGATGAGGCAGGCCCCGATACGCAGTATTTT.